The T cell receptor (beta chain) described here comes from a study of blood T cell repertoires in COVID-19. Background on the study: Collection of acute and convalescent COVID-19 samples took place in the United States, Italy and Spain.

Everyone who took part was roughly 18 to 100 years old, and they came from about two dozen US areas. Two negative PCRs, clearance, or symptom resolution had been documented for recovered Cohort 3 donors. Measured with immunoSEQ multiplex PCR; TCRdb has only the in-frame clones, and not every one. The sample includes 220,000 or so clones, roughly 83% seen only once; the top ten take around 2.1%. Germline CDR1 LGHNA, CDR2 YNFKEQ. J was trimmed by 4 bases and V by 1 base; bases with no gene match: 4. CDR3 length: 16 amino acids. The chain recombines TRBV4-2 with TRBJ2-7, with 13 bases fitting TRBD2. The clonotype comes from a woman between 45 and 60 years old who had recovered from COVID-19. The sample consisted of PBMCs or T cells enriched from blood (not recorded which). CDR3 sequence: CASSQGWTSGSYEQYF. CDR3 nucleotides: TGTGCCAGCAGCCAAGGATGGACTAGCGGGAGTTACGAGCAGTACTTC.